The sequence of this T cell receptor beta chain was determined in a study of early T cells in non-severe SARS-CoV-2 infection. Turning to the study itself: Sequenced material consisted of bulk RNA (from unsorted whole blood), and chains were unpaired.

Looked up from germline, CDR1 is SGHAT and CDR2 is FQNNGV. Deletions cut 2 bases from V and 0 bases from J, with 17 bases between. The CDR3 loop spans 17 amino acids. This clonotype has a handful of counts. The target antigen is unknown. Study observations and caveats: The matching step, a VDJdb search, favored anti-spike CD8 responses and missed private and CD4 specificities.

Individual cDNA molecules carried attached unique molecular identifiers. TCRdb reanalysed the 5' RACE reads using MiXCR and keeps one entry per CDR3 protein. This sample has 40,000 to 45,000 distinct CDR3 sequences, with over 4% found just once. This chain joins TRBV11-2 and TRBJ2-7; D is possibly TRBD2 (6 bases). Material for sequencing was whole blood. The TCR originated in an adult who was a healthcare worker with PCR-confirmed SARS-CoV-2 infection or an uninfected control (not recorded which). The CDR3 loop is CASSLLPGRGGSYEQYF. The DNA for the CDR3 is TGTGCCAGCAGCTTACTCCCGGGTAGGGGAGGCTCCTACGAGCAGTACTTC.